This TCR beta chain appears in the sequencing data of a study of long-term antiretroviral therapy in people with HIV. Samples were assayed with immunoSEQ v3.0 at survey level. Libraries were prepared by immunoSEQ multiplex PCR; TCRdb keeps only in-frame clonotypes and omits some of them. This sample has 9,000 to 15,000 clones, with 70% to 80% found just once. The V gene's germline CDR1 is SGHDT and CDR2 YYEEEE. Trimming removed 1 base from V and 2 bases from J, with 10 bases in between. This CDR3 is 14 amino acids long. Held in samples before DNA extraction were about 0.85-11 million cryopreserved PBMC.

The source was unsorted PBMCs, collected 3.1 years before starting antiretroviral therapy. The V gene is TRBV5-6, the J gene TRBJ2-7; D uncertain. This clonotype was sampled from a man aged 40-49 years with HIV. The CDR3 region is CASSLYNQPYEQYF. CDR3 DNA: TGTGCCAGCAGCTTGTACAACCAGCCCTACGAGCAGTACTTC.